Sequencing of this T cell receptor beta chain was carried out in a study of glioma-infiltrating T cells after dendritic cell vaccination. Overall study: Between about 2002 and 2013, patients got autologous tumor lysate-pulsed dendritic cell vaccines. Study-level points and caveats: Estimated pretreatment TIL content predicted outcome after dendritic cell vaccination.

The data were produced by immunoSEQ multiplex PCR, yet TCRdb's version contains in-frame clones alone and is incomplete. The sample has about 94,000 clones; around 80% are singletons. As concerns this clone: Its antigen is unknown.

Trimming removed 0 bases from V and 8 bases from J; junction bases left unmatched: 7. Germline loops: CDR1 SQVTM, CDR2 ANQGSEA. This CDR3 comprises 15 residues. Time point meaning: after dendritic cell vaccination, including at tumor progression/relapse. This sequence joins TRBV29-1 and TRBJ1-4, with 9 bases that match TRBD1. The sequence was collected from a human donor with glioblastoma. The source material was blood, sampled after dendritic cell vaccination. CDR3 loop: CSVEDEDRGNEKLFF. The CDR3 DNA follows: TGCAGCGTTGAAGATGAAGACAGGGGGAACGAAAAACTGTTTTTT. Drawing the rest from reference TRBV29-1 and TRBJ1-4, the complete variable domain is SAVISQKPSRDICQRGTSLTIQCQVDSQVTMMFWYRQQPGQSLTLIATANQGSEATYESGFVIDKFPISRPNLTFSTLTVSNMSPEDSSIYLCSVEDEDRGNEKLFFGSGTQLSVL.